The 3 T cell receptor beta chains below were found in one sample sequenced in a study of cytomegalovirus exposure and HLA in healthy donors. The PCR ran on 60 Vbeta and 13 Jbeta primers. The assay was immunoSEQ multiplex PCR, and TCRdb's table has in-frame clones only and misses some. The sample holds roughly 100,000 clones, almost 70% seen once. The sample was PBMCs. All receptors come from a young man in good health and CMV-seronegative.

This clone was seen a few times. The V call is TRBV11-3, the J call TRBJ2-1; 7 positions agree with TRBD2. The CDR3 contains 16 residues. Looked up from germline, CDR1 is SGHNT and CDR2 is YENEEA. The ends lost 4 bases at V and 5 bases at J; junction bases unmatched: 11. DNA for the CDR3: TGTGCCAGCAGCTCCCCCGTGCAGCGGGACCACAATGAGCAGTTCTTC. Protein sequence: CASSSPVQRDHNEQFF.

This chain connects TRBV28 to TRBJ1-2; TRBD1 matches 11 bases. The CDR3 sequence is 16 residues long. The V segment lost 1 base and the J segment 6 bases; nucleotides outside the gene matches: 7. CDR1 and CDR2 from the germline V gene are MDHEN and SYDVKM. Here the CDR3 reads CASSLLRTGGANGYTF. DNA for the CDR3: TGTGCCAGCAGTTTATTGCGGACAGGGGGCGCAAATGGCTACACCTTC.

This clone was counted only a few times. The chain joins TRBV4-3 to TRBJ2-3, with a weak D call TRBD1 (6 bases). Looked up from germline, CDR1 is LGHNA and CDR2 is YSLEER. Deletions cut 0 bases from V and 6 bases from J, with 13 bases between. The CDR3 is 15 residues long. The CDR3 is CASSQEQYREDTQYF. The CDR3 nucleotides read TGCGCCAGCAGCCAAGAACAATACAGGGAGGATACGCAGTATTTT.